This entry describes one TCR beta chain. Its antigen remains unidentified. These data come from a study of radiation and T cells in renal cell carcinoma. On the study more broadly: Nephrectomy followed 15 Gy stereotactic body radiation by 4 weeks. Whole-study results and caveats: From baseline, blood top tumor clonotypes peaked at 2 weeks post-radiation. No pretreatment tumor biopsies were available for baseline clonotypes.

The repertoire was sequenced with immunoSEQ multiplex PCR; TCRdb's copy has only in-frame clones and lacks some. The sample shows some 75,000 clones, roughly 82% of them seen only once. Specified time point: blood 2 weeks post-SBRT. Sample treatment: 15 Gy SBRT to primary tumor, nephrectomy 4 weeks later. After SBRT, blood was collected at 2 and 4 weeks, plus baseline. The V end lost 2 bases, the J end lost 4 bases, and 17 bases lay between the germline ends. The CDR3 loop spans 16 amino acids. CDR1 is MNHNY and CDR2 is SVGAGI in the germline V gene (reference sequence). This receptor was obtained from a man between 60 and 75 years old with renal cell carcinoma. The sequencing here drew on blood, taken from a patient whose treatment included radiotherapy and nephrectomy. The V call is TRBV6-6, the J call TRBJ1-2, with D maybe TRBD1 (5 bases). The CDR3 DNA sequence: TGTGCCAGCAGTTACCATCCTAACAGGTCTACCTATGGCTACACCTTC. Protein: CASSYHPNRSTYGYTF.